These 3 T cell receptor beta chains came from one sample sequenced in a study of OX40 agonist ivuxolimab in advanced cancers. The table came from immunoSEQ multiplex PCR; TCRdb's copy has only in-frame clones and leaves some out. The sample includes 20,000 or so clones, less than 85% seen only once; the top ten take 25% to 40%. Here the sequenced sample was CD4+ or CD8+ T cells sorted from blood, taken in a trial of the OX40 agonist ivuxolimab. The receptors here all came from an adult with an advanced solid tumor such as melanoma, head and neck, liver or kidney cancer.

The rearrangement uses TRBV5-4 and TRBJ1-2; TRBD1 aligns across 7 bases. J lost 1 base, V lost 4 bases, and 4 bases had no gene match. Germline V gene sequence: CDR1 SGHNT, CDR2 YYREEE (reference sequence). The CDR3 is 14 amino acids. CDR3 coding DNA: TGTGCCAGCAGCCCGGGACAGCTTAACTATGGCTACACCTTC. This gives the protein CASSPGQLNYGYTF.

This chain links TRBV27 with TRBJ2-3; D uncertain. The CDR3 spans 14 residues. Germline CDR1 reads MNHEY; CDR2 reads SMNVEV (reference sequence). V lost 2 bases and J lost 5, with 11 bases in between. The CDR3 region has the DNA TGTGCCAGCAGTTTAGGGATACCGGGAGATACGCAGTATTTT. This translates into CASSLGIPGDTQYF.

The chain joins TRBV7-9 to TRBJ1-2, with TRBD1 identical over 7 bases. The germline gives CDR1 SEHNR, CDR2 FQNEAQ (reference sequence). Trimming took 4 bases from V and 4 from J; bases not matched to a gene: 9. The CDR3 covers 15 residues. CDR3 protein: CASSSTGSKGYGYTF. The CDR3 DNA sequence: TGTGCCAGCAGCTCGACAGGGAGCAAAGGCTATGGCTACACCTTC.